This TCR beta chain emerged from a study of spatial heterogeneity in lung cancer (dated by TCRdb to between 2018 and 2020). About the full investigation: Beta-chain transcripts were consistently detected in greater numbers than alpha-chain transcripts, which likely reflected higher beta-chain transcript abundance. At surgery, both alpha and beta chains were TCR-sequenced in more than 200 tumor regions, about 64 matched nontumor lung samples and some 56 PBMC samples. In the raw uncorrected reads, each unique combination of TCR and UMI appeared more than ten times on average. TCR transcript counts in tumor regions correlated strongly with a T cell transcriptional module score from matched bulk RNA-seq. The study linked features of the TCR repertoire to counts of nonsynonymous mutations, which were determined by whole-exome sequencing of tumor tissue. The study quantitatively compared TCR alpha and beta repertoires across multiple tumor regions, matched nontumor lung and blood in non-small cell lung cancer. Study-level results and caveats: Counts of ubiquitous and regional expanded TCRs were found to correlate with counts of ubiquitous and regional nonsynonymous mutations, respectively. Confirming at a functional level the hypothesis that regional TCRs recognize regional mutations was considered to require additional single-cell paired TCR alpha and beta sequencing. Estimated TCR-seq coverage of tumor T cells was only around 7% for alpha chains and about 13% for beta chains. A correlation was observed between the number of expanded intratumoral alpha and beta TCRs and the tumor nonsynonymous mutation count.

From its cysteine to its phenylalanine, the CDR3 spans 12 amino acids. Only the CDR3 DNA stays, 36 bases, in frame from base 1. The germline V gene supplies CDR1 MDHEN and CDR2 SYDVKM. V and J are truncated by 8 bases and 5 bases respectively, leaving an intervening sequence of 12 bases. Libraries were built with 5' RACE. The sequencer listed for this sample is NextSeq 500. In the TCR library protocol, a unique molecular identifier was attached to each TCR cDNA molecule so that PCR and sequencing errors could be corrected. The original methods were these. Decombinator tools were used for TCR identification, UMI-based error correction and CDR3 extraction. Expanded TCRs were defined as those above a frequency of 2 per 1,000, corresponding to the top 1% of the tumor frequency distribution. Expanded tumor TCRs statistically deemed absent (corrected P<0.05) from at least one tumor region were classed as regional, and all other expanded tumor TCRs were classed as ubiquitous. Rényi diversity was computed with the R vegan package after subsampling each repertoire 100 times to 5,000 TCRs. CDR3 similarity networks were built from amino acid triplet string-kernel similarity, with CDR3s being connected when pairwise similarity was above 0.82. TCRdb redid the processing of the public reads, applying fastp at Q25 and MiXCR, and retained in-frame beta chains. Each entry is one CDR3 protein sequence, shown with its most common DNA and genes. It is TCRdb's table, rather than the study itself, that gives the V and J calls and clone size. For this sample the table gives roughly 17,000 distinct CDR3 sequences, of which approximately 6.3% were detected only once. The ten largest account for about 19% of the sample.

This specimen's time point label, per the study, means: sample taken at primary tumor resection. Samples were obtained from 72 patients with early-stage, untreated non-small cell lung cancer from the lung TRACERx cohort. For TCR sequencing, whole RNA was extracted from tumor and nontumor lung tissue, or from cryopreserved PBMC samples, and no cell sorting was done. Only patients with enough RNA available from two or more tumor regions were chosen for TCR sequencing. Tumor and adjacent nontumor lung specimens were reviewed by a lung pathologist before selection. In its sample, this clonotype was seen many times. Its antigen is unknown. No much larger clonotype is one base removed from it; base qualities were not supplied.

The chain joins TRBV28 to TRBJ1-2, with an unclear D gene assignment. The source of this sequence is a female donor with early-stage non-small cell lung cancer. The sequencing used lung tumor tissue, collected at surgery. The nucleotide sequence reads as follows: TGTGCCAGCTGCAGGAGAACATATGGCTACACCTTC. The translation is CASCRRTYGYTF.